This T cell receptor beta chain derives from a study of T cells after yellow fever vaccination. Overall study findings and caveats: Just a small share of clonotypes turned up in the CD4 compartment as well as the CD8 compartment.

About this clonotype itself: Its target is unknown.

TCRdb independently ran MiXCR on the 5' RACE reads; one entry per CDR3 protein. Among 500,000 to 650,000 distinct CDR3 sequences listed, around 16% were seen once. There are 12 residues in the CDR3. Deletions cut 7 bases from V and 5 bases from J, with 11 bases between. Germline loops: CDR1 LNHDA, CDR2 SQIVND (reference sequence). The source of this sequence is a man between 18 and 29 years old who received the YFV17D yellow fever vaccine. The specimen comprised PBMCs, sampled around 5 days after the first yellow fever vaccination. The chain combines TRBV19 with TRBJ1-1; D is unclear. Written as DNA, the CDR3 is TGTGCCAGTAAATACCCGGGAACTGAAGCTTTCTTT. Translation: CASKYPGTEAFF.